These 12 T cell receptor beta chains share one sample of origin, sequenced in a study of blood T cell repertoires in COVID-19. Repertoires were generated with immunoSEQ multiplex PCR, while TCRdb's copy carries only in-frame clones and drops some. This sample has 150,000 or so clones; approximately 80% occur once, and the top ten carry approximately 13%. Sequences were obtained from peripheral blood. Receptors were obtained from a man in his sixties with active or convalescent COVID-19.

The chain combines TRBV30 with TRBJ1-5, with 8 bases aligning to TRBD1. This CDR3 has 12 residues. The germline V gene encodes CDR1 GTSNPN and CDR2 SVGIG (reference sequence). With V trimmed by 7 bases and J by 2 bases, 1 base remained unmatched. CDR3 region: CASQGGNQPQHF. The CDR3 bases are TGTGCCTCACAGGGGGGCAATCAGCCCCAGCATTTT.

The chain employs TRBV6-6 and TRBJ2-1; TRBD2 matches at 8 bases. In germline, CDR1 is MNHNY, CDR2 SVGAGI (reference sequence). The CDR3 extends over 15 amino acids. V dropped 5 bases and J dropped 5; count of bases not matched to a gene: 8. CDR3 residues: CASSPKREPNNEQFF. Written as DNA, the CDR3 is TGTGCCAGCAGTCCTAAGCGGGAGCCAAACAATGAGCAGTTCTTC.

This chain uses TRBV7-8 with TRBJ1-1, with TRBD1 matching 9 bases. Germline values: CDR1 SGHVS, CDR2 FQNEAQ. This CDR3 is built from 16 residues. Germline trimming cut 4 bases from V and 1 base from J; bases unmatched to any gene: 7. The CDR3 protein is CASSSPQGAGNTEAFF. CDR3 nucleotide sequence: TGTGCCAGCAGCTCACCACAGGGGGCAGGGAACACTGAAGCTTTCTTT.

The chain has TRBV18 and TRBJ1-5; D unresolved. The CDR3 extends over 15 amino acids. Trimming removed 6 bases from V and 0 bases from J, with 12 bases in between. The germline gives CDR1 KGHSH, CDR2 LQKENI. The CDR3 reads CASSPNRDSNQPQHF. CDR3 coding DNA: TGTGCCAGCTCCCCGAACCGGGATAGCAATCAGCCCCAGCATTTT. Full variable domain (outside the CDR3, taken from reference TRBV18 and TRBJ1-5): NAGVMQNPRHLVRRRGQEARLRCSPMKGHSHVYWYRQLPEEGLKFMVYLQKENIIDESGMPKERFSAEFPKEGPSILRIQQVVRGDSAAYFCASSPNRDSNQPQHFGDGTRLSIL.

The chain combines TRBV19 with TRBJ2-1, with a weak D call TRBD2 (7 bases). The ends were cut back, 9 bases at V and 3 bases at J, with 18 bases in the middle. The length of the CDR3 is 15 residues. Germline values: CDR1 LNHDA, CDR2 SQIVND (reference sequence). CDR3 in amino acids: CASLDRWGGYNEQFF. Here the CDR3 DNA reads TGTGCCAGCCTAGACAGGTGGGGGGGCTACAATGAGCAGTTCTTC.

The J gene is TRBJ2-3, the V gene TRBV5-1; 8 bases align to TRBD2. Trimming took 6 bases from V and 2 from J; bases not matched to a gene: 5. The CDR3 contains 14 residues. The germline V gene encodes CDR1 SGHRS and CDR2 YFSETQ. The CDR3 bases are TGCGCCAGCACCCTAGCGGGCATCACAGATACGCAGTATTTT. Its translation: CASTLAGITDTQYF.

The chain recombines TRBV3-1 (or the pseudogene TRBV3-2) with TRBJ1-3, with a weak D call TRBD1 (6 bases). V lost 4 bases and J 0 bases, leaving 13 bases between the germline ends. CDR1 is LGHDT, CDR2 YNNKEL, per germline (reference sequence). The CDR3 totals 16 residues. CDR3 in amino acids: CASSRRRGLSGNTIYF. DNA for the CDR3: TGTGCCAGCAGCCGGCGCAGGGGTCTCTCTGGAAACACCATATATTTT.

This clone has just a few counts. The chain joins TRBV7-3 to TRBJ1-6, with a weak D call TRBD1 (6 bases). Trimming took off 3 bases at V and 6 bases at J, with 12 bases between the two ends. Germline CDR1 and CDR2: SGHTA and FQGTGA. The CDR3 consists of 15 residues. In nucleotides, the CDR3 is TGTGCCAGCAGCTTTGACGCAGGGGTTAATTCACCCCTCCACTTT. Its translation is CASSFDAGVNSPLHF. The full variable domain, completed using reference TRBV7-3 and TRBJ1-6, is GAGVSQTPSNKVTEKGKYVELRCDPISGHTALYWYRQSLGQGPEFLIYFQGTGAADDSGLPNDRFFAVRPEGSVSTLKIQRTERGDSAVYLCASSFDAGVNSPLHFGNGTRLTVT.

The gene calls are TRBV5-4 and TRBJ1-2; the match to TRBD1 covers 8 bases. The J segment lost 12 bases and the V segment lost 0 bases, leaving 10 bases of the junction unmatched. CDR3 length equals 14 residues. Germline CDR1 reads SGHNT; CDR2 reads YYREEE (reference sequence). CDR3 in amino acids: CASSLGMGQEVDTF. CDR3 sequence (DNA): TGTGCCAGCAGCTTGGGAATGGGACAGGAGGTAGACACCTTC.

This chain links TRBV28 with TRBJ2-1; D is unclear. The CDR3 runs to 12 residues. Deletions cut 7 bases from V and 6 bases from J, with 10 bases between. Germline V gene sequence: CDR1 MDHEN, CDR2 SYDVKM. The CDR3 sequence is CASNGGFNEQFF. CDR3 DNA: TGTGCCAGCAACGGCGGTTTCAATGAGCAGTTCTTC.

This clone has just one count. The V and J genes are TRBV27 and TRBJ2-3; 7 nucleotides agree with TRBD2. The V segment lost 4 bases and the J segment 2 bases; nucleotides outside the gene matches: 6. This CDR3 is 15 amino acids long. Germline loops: CDR1 MNHEY, CDR2 SMNVEV (reference sequence). CDR3 amino acids: CASSSPGGFTDTQYF. The CDR3 DNA sequence: TGTGCCAGCAGTTCTCCGGGAGGCTTCACAGATACGCAGTATTTT.

CDR3 sequence reads: CASSTRQGNPYGYTF. CDR3 DNA: TGTGCCAGCAGCACCCGACAGGGGAATCCCTATGGCTACACCTTC. The chain joins TRBV5-4 to TRBJ1-2; 8 bases fit TRBD1. Trimming took 4 bases from V and 4 from J; bases not matched to a gene: 9. Germline V gene sequence: CDR1 SGHNT, CDR2 YYREEE (reference sequence). This CDR3 comprises 15 residues.